This T cell receptor (beta chain) was recorded in a study of blood T cell repertoires in COVID-19. This CDR3 has 14 residues. V lost 2 bases and J lost 4, with 12 bases in between. Germline CDR1 SGHRS, CDR2 YFSETQ. In the original processing: Using reference gene primer amplification, nucleated cell counts were estimated. The data were produced by immunoSEQ multiplex PCR, yet TCRdb's version contains in-frame clones alone and is incomplete. The DNA was the basis for D and trimming; V, J and clone size are from that table. Here the sample spans some 220,000 clones, 65% to 85% being singletons. This clone was seen a handful of times.

The rearrangement links TRBV5-1 to TRBJ1-1, with D perhaps matching TRBD1 (6 bases). The sequenced sample consisted of peripheral blood. This TCR was sampled from a human donor in a cohort sampled during active COVID-19. The DNA for the CDR3 is TGCGCCAGCAGCTTCGCAGGGGATGGCACTGAAGCTTTCTTT. This codes for CASSFAGDGTEAFF.